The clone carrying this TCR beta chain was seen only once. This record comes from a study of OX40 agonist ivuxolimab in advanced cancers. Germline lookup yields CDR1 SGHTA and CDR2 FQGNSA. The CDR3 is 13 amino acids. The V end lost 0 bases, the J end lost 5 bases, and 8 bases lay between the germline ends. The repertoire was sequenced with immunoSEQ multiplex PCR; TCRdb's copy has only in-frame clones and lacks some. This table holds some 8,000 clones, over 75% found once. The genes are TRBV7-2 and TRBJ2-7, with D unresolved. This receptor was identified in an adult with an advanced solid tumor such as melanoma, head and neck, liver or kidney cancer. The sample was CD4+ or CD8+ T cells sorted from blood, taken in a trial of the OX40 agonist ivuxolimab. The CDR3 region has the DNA TGTGCCAGCAGCTTAGCGGGCGGCAACGAGCAGTACTTC. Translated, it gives CASSLAGGNEQYF.